The T cell receptor (beta chain) under discussion was sequenced for a study of shared clonotypes between healthy human individuals. The healthy adult donors were HIV-negative and reported no recent acute infections or vaccinations. Splitting of each subset's genomic DNA was done evenly across several immunoSEQ plates. In replicate PCRs of sorted subsets, about 200 ng DNA, about 30,000 T cell genomes, was used. Some clones are missing from TCRdb's copy, which holds only in-frame ones; the method was immunoSEQ multiplex PCR. Found here are 2 million to 2.5 million clones, around 95% of them singletons; the top ten hold roughly 0.13%. This TCR derives from a man between 18 and 29 years old in good health. Sequenced sample: naive CD4+ T cells sorted from blood. As for subset: CD45RA+ positively selected.

For the CDR3, the DNA is TGTGCCAGCGGCATCACCCATGGCTACACCTTC. As protein: CASGITHGYTF. The chain is built from TRBV28 and TRBJ1-2; D unclear. The CDR3 is 11 amino acids. The germline V and J ends were trimmed by 8 bases and 6 bases, with 10 bases remaining between them. Germline lookup yields CDR1 MDHEN and CDR2 SYDVKM.